A single sample gave rise to the 12 T cell receptor beta chains below, sequenced in a study of identical twins. MiXCR was run by TCRdb on the 5' RACE reads, yielding one entry per CDR3 protein. This sample has about 240,000 distinct CDR3 sequences; roughly 7.5% occur once, and the top ten carry 5% to 6%. These data were also filed under a second study, of yellow fever vaccine responses in identical twins.

The sample comprised CD8+ T cells sorted from blood. The receptors derive from a young woman in good health.

In this sample, this clonotype turned up a few times. DNA for the CDR3: TGCAGCGTTGGCGGGAGGTACAATGAGCAGTTCTTC. As protein: CSVGGRYNEQFF. The chain links TRBV29-1 to TRBJ2-1; 8 nucleotides match TRBD2. The CDR3 covers 12 residues. The V gene's germline CDR1 is SQVTM and CDR2 ANQGSEA. The trim removed 4 bases at V and 4 bases at J, leaving 0 bases unmatched.

In this sample, this clonotype turned up a few times. In DNA, the CDR3 is TGTGCCAGCAGCACTTGGGACAGGGAGAACACCGGGGAGCTGTTTTTT. Translating it yields CASSTWDRENTGELFF. The chain couples TRBV7-9 to TRBJ2-2; 9 nucleotides align to TRBD1. Germline CDR1 reads SEHNR; CDR2 reads FQNEAQ (reference sequence). The CDR3 totals 16 residues. The trim removed 5 bases at V and 1 base at J, leaving 5 bases unmatched.

This clonotype was observed a few times. V usage is TRBV9 and J usage is TRBJ2-1; D may be TRBD2 (6 bases). CDR1 and CDR2 (germline): SGDLS, YYNGEE. The length of the CDR3 is 15 residues. V was cut by 8 bases and J by 0 bases, with 15 bases left in between. CDR3 sequence (DNA): TGTGCCAGTGACCGCGGGATGGGCTCCTACAATGAGCAGTTCTTC. Its protein product is CASDRGMGSYNEQFF.

This clonotype came up many times. The chain employs TRBV3-1 and TRBJ1-1; D gene uncertain. CDR3 size: 14 residues. The ends were cut back, 4 bases at V and 3 bases at J, with 12 bases in the middle. Germline CDR1 is LGHDT and CDR2 is YNNKEL (reference sequence). The CDR3 DNA reads as TGTGCCAGCAGCCCAGGCATAGCAGACACTGAAGCTTTCTTT. Translating gives CASSPGIADTEAFF. The complete variable domain, with remaining parts taken from reference TRBV3-1 and TRBJ1-1, reads DTAVSQTPKYLVTQMGNDKSIKCEQNLGHDTMYWYKQDSKKFLKIMFSYNNKELIINETVPNRFSPKSPDKAHLNLHINSLELGDSAVYFCASSPGIADTEAFFGQGTRLTVV.

This clonotype was recorded a few times. The chain has TRBV13 and TRBJ2-1; 10 positions agree with TRBD1. This CDR3 is built from 16 residues. Germline V gene sequence: CDR1 PRHDT, CDR2 FYEKMQ (reference sequence). Trimming took 4 bases from V and 3 from J; bases not matched to a gene: 6. In DNA form, the CDR3 reads TGTGCCAGCAGCTCCCGGGACAGGGGCTACTACAATGAGCAGTTCTTC. It encodes CASSSRDRGYYNEQFF.

This clonotype was recorded at least ten times. The rearrangement links TRBV6-5 to TRBJ1-2; D is unresolved. The CDR3 consists of 13 residues. Germline lookup yields CDR1 MNHEY and CDR2 SVGAGI. V was shortened by 0 bases and J by 0 bases, with 2 bases between the two germline ends. CDR3 bases: TGTGCCAGCAGTTACTCCTCTAACTATGGCTACACCTTC. This encodes CASSYSSNYGYTF.

The chain uses TRBV7-9 and TRBJ2-7, with unresolved D. Trimming shortened V by 4 bases and J by 2 bases, and 15 bases separated the two germline ends. Germline V gives CDR1 SEHNR, CDR2 FQNEAQ (reference sequence). The CDR3 sequence is 15 residues long. The chain's CDR3 is CASSSPLSAAYEQYF. DNA of the CDR3: TGTGCCAGCAGCTCACCACTCAGCGCAGCCTACGAGCAGTACTTC.

J is TRBJ1-2 and V is TRBV27, with 8 positions matching TRBD1. Looked up from germline, CDR1 is MNHEY and CDR2 is SMNVEV (reference sequence). Losses at the gene ends were 2 bases for V and 2 bases for J; bases not matched to a gene: 1. The CDR3 extends over 14 amino acids. For the CDR3, the DNA is TGTGCCAGCAGTTTAAGACAGGGGAACTATGGCTACACCTTC. Protein sequence: CASSLRQGNYGYTF.

In its sample, this clonotype was seen many times. The chain recombines TRBV20-1 with TRBJ1-1; no firm D call. V lost 5 bases and J 5 bases, leaving 12 bases between the germline ends. The CDR3 spans 12 residues. Germline V gene data show CDR1 as DFQATT and CDR2 as SNEGSKA (reference sequence). The CDR3 DNA reads TGCAGTGCTGGCGCGGCGACGACTGAAGCTTTCTTT. Amino acids: CSAGAATTEAFF.

Written as DNA, the CDR3 is TGTGCCAGCAGCCCTACAGAGTCCTACGAGCAGTACTTC. Translation gives CASSPTESYEQYF. The J gene is TRBJ2-7, the V gene TRBV7-3; no firm D call. Trimming took 5 bases from V and 1 from J, leaving 9 bases between them. The CDR3 extends over 13 amino acids. From germline, CDR1 is SGHTA and CDR2 FQGTGA.

This clonotype was seen only a few times. This chain joins TRBV27 and TRBJ1-6; a possible D gene is TRBD1 (5 bases). Trimming pared 4 bases from V and 4 bases from J, leaving 11 bases between. This CDR3 has 15 residues. Germline CDR1 MNHEY, CDR2 SMNVEV (reference sequence). CDR3 DNA: TGTGCCAGCAGTTCGACGGGGCAATATAATTCACCCCTCCACTTT. Its translation: CASSSTGQYNSPLHF.

This clonotype has ten or more counts. The rearrangement joins TRBV4-1 to TRBJ1-1, with unresolved D. CDR1 is MGHRA, CDR2 YSYEKL, per germline. V lost 1 base to trimming and J lost 3 bases, with 6 bases between them. The CDR3 is 13 amino acids. The CDR3 nucleotides are TGCGCCAGCAGCCAAGGGCGGGACACTGAAGCTTTCTTT. This encodes CASSQGRDTEAFF.